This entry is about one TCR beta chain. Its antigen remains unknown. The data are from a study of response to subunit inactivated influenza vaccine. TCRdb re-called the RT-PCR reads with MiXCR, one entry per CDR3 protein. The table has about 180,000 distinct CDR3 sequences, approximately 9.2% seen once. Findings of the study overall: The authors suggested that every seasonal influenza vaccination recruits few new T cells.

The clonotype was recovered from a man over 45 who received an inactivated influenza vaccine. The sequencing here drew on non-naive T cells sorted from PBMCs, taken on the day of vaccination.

CDR3 residues: CASSLYGGRREQYF. In nucleotides, the CDR3 is TGTGCCAGCAGCTTGTATGGGGGGAGGCGGGAGCAGTACTTC. The chain uses TRBV5-6 and TRBJ2-7, with D tentatively TRBD2 (6 bases). Germline values: CDR1 SGHDT, CDR2 YYEEEE. Trimming left V 1 base short and J 7 bases short, with 15 bases between. The CDR3 is made up of 14 amino acids.